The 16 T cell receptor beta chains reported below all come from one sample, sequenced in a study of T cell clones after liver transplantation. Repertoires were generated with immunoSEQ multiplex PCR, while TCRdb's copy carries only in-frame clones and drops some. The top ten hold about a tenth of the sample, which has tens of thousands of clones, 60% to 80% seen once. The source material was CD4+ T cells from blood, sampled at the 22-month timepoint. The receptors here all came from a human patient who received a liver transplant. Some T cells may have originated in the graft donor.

This chain's CDR3 is CASSSAWGRDVYGYTF. CDR3 in DNA: TGTGCCAGCAGTTCGGCCTGGGGCAGGGATGTTTATGGCTACACCTTC. This chain links TRBV6-5 with TRBJ1-2; the D gene is possibly TRBD1 (5 bases). Germline CDR1 and CDR2: MNHEY and SVGAGI. CDR3 length: 16 amino acids. V gave up 4 bases and J gave up 5 bases, with 20 bases separating them.

The CDR3 protein is CASRSGQINQPQHF. The CDR3, as DNA: TGTGCCAGCAGATCGGGACAAATCAATCAGCCCCAGCATTTT. The chain links TRBV2 to TRBJ1-5; D is perhaps TRBD1 (6 bases). V was cut by 6 bases and J by 3 bases, with 12 bases left in between. The CDR3 is 14 amino acids. Per germline, CDR1 SNHLY and CDR2 FYNNEI.

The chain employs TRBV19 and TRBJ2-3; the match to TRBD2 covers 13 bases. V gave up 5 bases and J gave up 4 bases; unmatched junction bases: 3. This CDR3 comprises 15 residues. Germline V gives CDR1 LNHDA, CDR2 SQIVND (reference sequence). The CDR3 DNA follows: TGTGCCAGTAGTGTACTAGCGGGGGGGTCAGATACGCAGTATTTT. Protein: CASSVLAGGSDTQYF.

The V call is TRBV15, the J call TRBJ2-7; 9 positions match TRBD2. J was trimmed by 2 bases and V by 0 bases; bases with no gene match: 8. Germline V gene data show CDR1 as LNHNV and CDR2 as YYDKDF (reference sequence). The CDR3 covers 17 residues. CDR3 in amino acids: CATSRDPPSGVTYEQYF. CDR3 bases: TGTGCCACCAGCAGAGATCCCCCTAGCGGGGTAACCTACGAGCAGTACTTC.

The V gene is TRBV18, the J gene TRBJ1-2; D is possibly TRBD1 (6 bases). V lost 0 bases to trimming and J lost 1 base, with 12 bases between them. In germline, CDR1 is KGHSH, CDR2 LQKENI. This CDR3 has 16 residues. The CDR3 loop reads CASSPPLRGGNYGYTF. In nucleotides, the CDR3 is TGTGCCAGCTCACCACCCTTGAGAGGGGGTAACTATGGCTACACCTTC.

The DNA of the CDR3 is TGTGCCAGCAGCCCCCCCCGATCCAACTACCAAGAGACCCAGTACTTC. Protein sequence: CASSPPRSNYQETQYF. V gene TRBV14 combines with J gene TRBJ2-5; no clear D gene. V lost 4 bases and J lost 0, with 15 bases in between. CDR1 and CDR2 from the germline V gene are SGHDN and FVKESK. The CDR3 runs to 16 residues.

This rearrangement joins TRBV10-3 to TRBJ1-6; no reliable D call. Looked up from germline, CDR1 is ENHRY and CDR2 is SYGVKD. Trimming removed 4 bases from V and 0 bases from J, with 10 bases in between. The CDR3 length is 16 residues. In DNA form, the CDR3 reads TGTGCCATCAGTGTTAAGGAGAGCTCCTATAATTCACCCCTCCACTTT. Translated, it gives CAISVKESSYNSPLHF.

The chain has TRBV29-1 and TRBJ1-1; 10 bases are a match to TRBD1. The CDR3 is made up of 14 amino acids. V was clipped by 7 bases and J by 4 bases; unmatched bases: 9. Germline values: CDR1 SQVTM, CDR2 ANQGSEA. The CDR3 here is CSGQSGTGATEAFF. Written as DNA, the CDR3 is TGCAGCGGCCAGTCCGGGACAGGGGCCACTGAAGCTTTCTTT.

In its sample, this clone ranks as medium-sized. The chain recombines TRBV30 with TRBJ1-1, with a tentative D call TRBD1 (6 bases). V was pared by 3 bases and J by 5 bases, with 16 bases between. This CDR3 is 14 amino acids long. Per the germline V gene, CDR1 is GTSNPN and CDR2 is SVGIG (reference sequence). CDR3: CAWRWGRGRTEAFF. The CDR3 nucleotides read TGTGCCTGGAGATGGGGCAGGGGTAGGACTGAAGCTTTCTTT. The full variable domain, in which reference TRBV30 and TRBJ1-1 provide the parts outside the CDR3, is SQTIHQWPATLVQPVGSPLSLECTVEGTSNPNLYWYRQAAGRGLQLLFYSVGIGQISSEVPQNLSASRPQDRQFILSSKKLLLSDSGFYLCAWRWGRGRTEAFFGQGTRLTVV.

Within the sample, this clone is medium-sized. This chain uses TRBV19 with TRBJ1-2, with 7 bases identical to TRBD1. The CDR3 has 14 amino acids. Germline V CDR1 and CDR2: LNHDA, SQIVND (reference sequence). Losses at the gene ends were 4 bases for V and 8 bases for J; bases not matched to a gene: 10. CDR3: CASSTTGEVGGYTF. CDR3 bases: TGTGCCAGTAGTACTACAGGGGAAGTCGGGGGCTACACCTTC.

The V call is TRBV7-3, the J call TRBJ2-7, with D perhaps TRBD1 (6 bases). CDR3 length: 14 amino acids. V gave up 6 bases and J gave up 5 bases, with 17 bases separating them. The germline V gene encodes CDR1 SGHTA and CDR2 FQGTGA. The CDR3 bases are TGTGCCAGCAGTAGGACAGCAAGATCCGACGAGCAGTACTTC. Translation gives CASSRTARSDEQYF.

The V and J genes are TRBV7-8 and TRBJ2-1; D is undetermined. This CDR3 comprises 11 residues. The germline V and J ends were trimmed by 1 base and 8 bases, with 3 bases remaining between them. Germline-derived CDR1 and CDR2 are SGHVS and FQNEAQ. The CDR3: CASSLVDEQFF. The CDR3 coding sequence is TGTGCCAGCAGCTTAGTTGATGAGCAGTTCTTC.

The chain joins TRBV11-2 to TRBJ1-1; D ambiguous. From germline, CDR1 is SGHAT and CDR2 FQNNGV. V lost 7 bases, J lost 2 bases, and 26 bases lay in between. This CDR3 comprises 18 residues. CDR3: CASTPFVIFKGKNTEAFF. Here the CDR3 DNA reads TGTGCCAGCACCCCATTTGTGATCTTCAAAGGGAAAAACACTGAAGCTTTCTTT.

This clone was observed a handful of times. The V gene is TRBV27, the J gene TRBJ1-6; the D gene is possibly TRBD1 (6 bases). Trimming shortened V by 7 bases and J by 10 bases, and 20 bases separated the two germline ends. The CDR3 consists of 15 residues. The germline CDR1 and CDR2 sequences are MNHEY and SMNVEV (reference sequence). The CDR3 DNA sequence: TGTGCCAGCAAAGTGAGGGGGACCGACGGCTCACCCCTCCACTTT. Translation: CASKVRGTDGSPLHF.

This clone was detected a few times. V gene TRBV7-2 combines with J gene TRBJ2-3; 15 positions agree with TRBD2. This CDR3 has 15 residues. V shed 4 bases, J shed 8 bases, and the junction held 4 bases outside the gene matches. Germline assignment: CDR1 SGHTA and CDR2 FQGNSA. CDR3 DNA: TGTGCCAGCAGCTCCGGACTAGCGGGGGGGCGTACGCAGTATTTT. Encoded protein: CASSSGLAGGRTQYF.

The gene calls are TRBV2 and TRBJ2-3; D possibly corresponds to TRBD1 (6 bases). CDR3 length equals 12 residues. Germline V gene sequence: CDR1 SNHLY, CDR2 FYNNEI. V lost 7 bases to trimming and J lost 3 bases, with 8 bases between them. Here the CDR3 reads CASKRGTDTQYF. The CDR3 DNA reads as TGTGCCAGCAAAAGGGGGACAGATACGCAGTATTTT.